These T cell receptor beta chains were read from a single sample in a study of blood T cell repertoires in COVID-19. Profiled with immunoSEQ multiplex PCR; TCRdb holds only in-frame clones, not every one. The sample consists of 250,000 to 350,000 clones, about 92% of them appearing once. Specimen: PBMCs or T cells enriched from blood (not recorded which). The receptors stem from a man in his sixties who had recovered from COVID-19. The CDR3 runs from the conserved cysteine through the conserved F or W. Fields, in order: J gene, V gene, CDR3 protein.

J: TRBJ2-1
V: TRBV5-4
CDR3: CASSLGGSSYNEQFF

J: TRBJ2-7
V: TRBV18
CDR3: CASSPQGTGYEQYF

J: TRBJ1-2
V: TRBV3-1/TRBV3-2
CDR3: CASSQDGGYGYTF

J: TRBJ1-5
V: TRBV6-5
CDR3: CASSYSWQTGNQPQHF

J: TRBJ1-5
V: TRBV6-1
CDR3: CASSDTRQGANQPQHF

J: TRBJ1-5
V: TRBV4-2
CDR3: CASSQENKYQPQHF

J: TRBJ1-1
V: TRBV9
CDR3: CASSGTGTPNTEAFF

J: TRBJ1-4
V: TRBV19
CDR3: CASKTGHQIDPEKLFF

J: TRBJ2-3
V: TRBV5-4
CDR3: CASSQGQGKGDTQYF

J: TRBJ2-5
V: TRBV19
CDR3: CASSIVGGPQTQYF

J: TRBJ2-3
V: TRBV20-1
CDR3: CSASWLAGAPDTQYF

J: TRBJ1-2
V: TRBV2
CDR3: CASTSSANYGYTF

J: TRBJ1-6
V: TRBV7-9
CDR3: CASSLLTDRGSPLHF

J: TRBJ1-1
V: TRBV2
CDR3: CAREDRDNTEAFF

J: TRBJ1-1
V: TRBV4-1
CDR3: CASSQDRGTAIAAFF

J: TRBJ2-7
V: TRBV6-1
CDR3: CASSEVPGQGSGGAYEQYF

J: TRBJ1-1
V: TRBV4-2
CDR3: CASAPTGGGTEAFF

J: TRBJ2-1
V: TRBV3-1/TRBV3-2
CDR3: CASSQVLRGQQFF

J: TRBJ2-5
V: TRBV5-1
CDR3: CASSFGQNKETQYF

J: TRBJ2-2
V: TRBV4-1
CDR3: CASSPDYRATGELFF

J: TRBJ2-5
V: TRBV4-1
CDR3: CASSQVAGVQETQYF

J: TRBJ1-4
V: TRBV7-8
CDR3: CASSRDEHLSSGKRELFF

J: TRBJ2-7
V: TRBV29-1
CDR3: CSVEGQTGKTYEQYF

J: TRBJ2-1
V: TRBV11-2
CDR3: CASSLVPTSGRGEQFF

J: TRBJ2-2
V: TRBV2
CDR3: CASKAGDTGELFF

J: TRBJ2-3
V: TRBV2
CDR3: CASGSGGASDTQYF

J: TRBJ2-7
V: TRBV5-4
CDR3: CASSFGSTAYEQYF

J: TRBJ1-5
V: TRBV19
CDR3: CASSIGQTRYSNQPQHF

J: TRBJ2-1
V: TRBV7-6
CDR3: CASSLRAGEQFF

J: TRBJ2-7
V: TRBV5-1
CDR3: CASSPTVGGQGGYEQYF

J: TRBJ2-3
V: TRBV24-1
CDR3: CATSGPVSGGATDTQYF

J: TRBJ2-4
V: TRBV3-1/TRBV3-2
CDR3: CASSRQGNLNIQYF

J: TRBJ1-1
V: TRBV3-1/TRBV3-2
CDR3: CASSQRQGIKDTEAFF

J: TRBJ1-1
V: TRBV7-2
CDR3: CASSLTTGDAEAFF

J: TRBJ2-3
V: TRBV7-9
CDR3: CASSPIQVGDTQYF